The 15 T cell receptor beta chains below come from one sample, sequenced in a study of CD8 T cells in Susac syndrome. The RNA, roughly 0.45 to 1 ug, was put through reverse transcription using random hexamers. TCRdb used MiXCR to reprocess the immunoSEQ multiplex PCR reads, holding one entry per CDR3 protein. Of tens of thousands of distinct CDR3 sequences in the sample, about 95% were seen once. What was sequenced was CD8+ T cells from PBMCs. All receptors derive from a human donor with multiple sclerosis.

The rearrangement joins TRBV5-4 to TRBJ2-7; TRBD1 agrees at 10 bases. Trimming removed 5 bases from V and 2 bases from J; junction bases left unmatched: 7. This CDR3 is 15 amino acids long. Germline V gives CDR1 SGHNT, CDR2 YYREEE (reference sequence). CDR3 loop: CASRTGTGDPYEQYF. The CDR3, as DNA: TGTGCCAGCAGAACCGGGACAGGGGATCCCTACGAGCAGTACTTC.

V usage is TRBV5-1 and J usage is TRBJ2-2; a possible D gene is TRBD2 (7 bases). Trimming removed 7 bases at V and 1 base at J, with 20 bases between. The V gene's germline CDR1 is SGHRS and CDR2 YFSETQ. The CDR3 is made up of 17 amino acids. The chain's CDR3 is CASYRGPRGQNTGELFF. In nucleotides, the CDR3 is TGCGCCAGCTACCGGGGCCCGCGGGGGCAGAACACCGGGGAGCTGTTTTTT.

The rearrangement uses TRBV29-1 and TRBJ1-4; weak D call: TRBD1 (5 bases). Per the germline V gene, CDR1 is SQVTM and CDR2 is ANQGSEA. The CDR3 has 15 residues. V was cut by 0 bases and J by 5 bases, with 13 bases left in between. CDR3 amino acids: CSVEERARANEKLFF. DNA for the CDR3: TGCAGCGTTGAAGAAAGGGCCAGGGCCAATGAAAAACTGTTTTTT. The full variable domain, with the rest looked up from reference TRBV29-1 and TRBJ1-4, is SAVISQKPSRDICQRGTSLTIQCQVDSQVTMMFWYRQQPGQSLTLIATANQGSEATYESGFVIDKFPISRPNLTFSTLTVSNMSPEDSSIYLCSVEERARANEKLFFGSGTQLSVL.

The chain links TRBV12-5 to TRBJ2-2; 8 positions agree with TRBD2. V dropped 3 bases and J dropped 6; count of bases not matched to a gene: 12. The CDR3 is made up of 17 amino acids. Germline V lookup: CDR1 LGHNT, CDR2 FRNRAP. This CDR3 reads CASGFPFREGRAGELFF. The CDR3 bases are TGTGCTAGTGGTTTCCCCTTTCGGGAGGGCCGGGCCGGGGAGCTGTTTTTT.

The chain links TRBV2 to TRBJ2-6; D perhaps matches TRBD1 (5 bases). Germline loops: CDR1 SNHLY, CDR2 FYNNEI. With 4 bases removed from V and 0 bases from J, the gap between germline ends came to 10 bases. The CDR3 covers 16 residues. Written as DNA, the CDR3 is TGTGCCAGCAGTGTCACAGGCCACTCTGGGGCCAACGTCCTGACTTTC. This encodes CASSVTGHSGANVLTF.

CDR3 sequence: CASSRVQGALNTEAFF. The CDR3 coding sequence is TGCGCCAGCAGTAGAGTTCAGGGGGCCCTGAACACTGAAGCTTTCTTT. The chain links TRBV23-1 to TRBJ1-1; 8 nucleotides agree with TRBD1. TRBV23-1 is reported as an ORF; its role is uncertain. The V gene end was trimmed by 5 bases and the J gene end by 0 bases; junction bases not matched to a gene: 8. CDR3 length equals 16 residues.

V usage is TRBV30 and J usage is TRBJ1-1; D gene ambiguous. Germline CDR1 reads GTSNPN; CDR2 reads SVGIG (reference sequence). V was clipped by 3 bases and J by 0 bases, with 11 bases between them. The length of the CDR3 is 14 residues. CDR3 DNA sequence: TGTGCCTGGAGGAGAACAGAAATGAACACTGAAGCTTTCTTT. Translating it yields CAWRRTEMNTEAFF.

The chain uses TRBV9 and TRBJ2-5; a weak D match, TRBD1 (6 bases). The germline V and J ends were trimmed by 0 bases and 2 bases, with 11 bases remaining between them. From germline, CDR1 is SGDLS and CDR2 YYNGEE. The CDR3 runs to 15 residues. CDR3 nucleotide sequence: TGTGCCAGCAGCGTAGATTTGGGACAACAAGAGACCCAGTACTTC. It specifies CASSVDLGQQETQYF.

The chain couples TRBV29-1 to TRBJ2-1; 14 bases are a match to TRBD2. The CDR3 runs 16 residues. V was clipped by 4 bases and J by 6 bases; unmatched bases: 8. Germline V gene lookup returns CDR1 SQVTM and CDR2 ANQGSEA. CDR3 nucleotide sequence: TGCAGCGTTGGGGGACTAGCGGGAGCGAACCCCAATGAGCAGTTCTTC. The encoded protein is CSVGGLAGANPNEQFF.

The gene calls are TRBV11-2 and TRBJ1-2; D is possibly TRBD1 (5 bases). This CDR3 spans 13 amino acids. The V end lost 6 bases, the J end lost 8 bases, and 16 bases lay between the germline ends. Germline CDR1 SGHAT, CDR2 FQNNGV. CDR3 nucleotide sequence: TGTGCCAGCAGTGGTTTGGGGGGGTCGGGCTACACCTTC. Its translation is CASSGLGGSGYTF.

As DNA, the CDR3 is TGTGCCAGCGGCTCCTCGTTGAGGGGCCTAGACACTGAAGCTTTCTTT. Amino acid sequence: CASGSSLRGLDTEAFF. The rearrangement uses TRBV7-9 and TRBJ1-1; D possibly corresponds to TRBD1 (5 bases). This CDR3 contains 16 residues. The germline gives CDR1 SEHNR, CDR2 FQNEAQ (reference sequence). V lost 8 bases and J 3 bases, leaving 22 bases between the germline ends.

The J gene is TRBJ2-7, the V gene TRBV5-6; D possibly corresponds to TRBD2 (6 bases). The CDR3 length is 14 residues. The V end was cut by 0 bases, the J end by 5 bases, with 12 bases between. Germline V gene lookup returns CDR1 SGHDT and CDR2 YYEEEE. The chain's CDR3 is CASSLGPEGDEQYF. In nucleotides, the CDR3 is TGTGCCAGCAGCTTGGGGCCGGAGGGCGACGAGCAGTACTTC.

This clonotype was observed a single time. The chain links TRBV7-8 to TRBJ2-3, with D unresolved. The CDR3 is 14 residues long. Between the trimmed V and J ends, which lost 5 bases and 6 bases, there was a span of 15 bases. Germline-derived CDR1 and CDR2 are SGHVS and FQNEAQ. In nucleotides, the CDR3 is TGTGCCAGCAGCCGATGGGCCCAGGTGGATACGCAGTATTTT. Protein product: CASSRWAQVDTQYF. The variable domain in full, completed from reference TRBV7-8 and TRBJ2-3, reads GAGVSQSPRYKVAKRGQDVALRCDPISGHVSLFWYQQALGQGPEFLTYFQNEAQLDKSGLPSDRFFAERPEGSVSTLKIQRTQQEDSAVYLCASSRWAQVDTQYFGPGTRLTVL.

This rearrangement joins TRBV7-9 to TRBJ1-1; 8 positions agree with TRBD1. Germline loops: CDR1 SEHNR, CDR2 FQNEAQ (reference sequence). V was pared by 5 bases and J by 4 bases, with 9 bases of the junction left unmatched. This CDR3 comprises 15 residues. CDR3 coding DNA: TGTGCCAGCAGCCTTCCGGGCAGGGGGCTCACTGAAGCTTTCTTT. Amino acids: CASSLPGRGLTEAFF.

The rearrangement links TRBV19 to TRBJ1-5, with a possible D match to TRBD1 (5 bases). Trimming pared 5 bases from V and 5 bases from J, leaving 10 bases between. Germline lookup yields CDR1 LNHDA and CDR2 SQIVND (reference sequence). CDR3 length: 13 amino acids. The CDR3 protein is CASSDDSYQPQHF. The CDR3, as DNA: TGTGCCAGTAGTGACGACAGTTATCAGCCCCAGCATTTT.